This paragraph reports one T cell receptor beta chain. Its antigen is unknown. No qualities accompany the bases; no much larger clone lies one base away. The data stem from a study of CD8 T cells in Susac syndrome (dated by TCRdb to between 2018 and 2020). In the study overall: Among the sequenced Susac syndrome patients, over five had clinically active disease and fewer than ten were in clinical remission. The study used repertoire sequencing to test whether antigen drove CD8+ T cell activation and differentiation in Susac syndrome. At blood withdrawal, Susac syndrome patients were either therapy-naive, taking corticosteroids (in some cases with IVIg as well), or taking IVIg alone. Clonality of the CD8+ T cell repertoire was compared between eleven to twelve healthy donors, about 14 Susac syndrome patients and roughly 16 multiple sclerosis patients.

RNA was extracted using the RNeasy kit, and roughly 0.5 to 1 ug of the RNA was reverse transcribed with random hexamers. TCR beta CDR3 regions were amplified with the immunoSEQ multiplex PCR assay covering 54 Vbeta and 13 Jbeta segments. To correct PCR amplification bias, a synthetic template baseline was used for both primer optimization and computational correction. The paper's processing steps were these. Reads were annotated to V, D and J genes per IMGT and analyzed with immunoSEQ Analyzer, keeping only productive sequences. Clonality was computed as one minus Shannon entropy normalized by log2 of the number of productive unique sequences. Public and private clones were assessed among the 100 most prevalent clones of each patient and control. Clones were defined as Susac-specific when absent from the healthy and MS cohorts, from about 1,100 published viral clones and from other ImmuneACCESS disease sequences. TCRdb reprocessing: public reads trimmed at Q25 with fastp, clones called with MiXCR, in-frame beta chains kept. Rows merge per CDR3 protein into single entries with the most common DNA and genes. TCRdb's processing, not the authors' own work, is the source of the V and J calls. In all, the sample holds tens of thousands of distinct CDR3 sequences, and approximately 93% of those were seen once. The ten largest account for 0.45% to 0.55% of the sample.

Peripheral blood CD8+ and CD4+ T cells from healthy donors, Susac syndrome patients and multiple sclerosis patients were profiled using high-throughput TCR beta sequencing. Susac syndrome patients met recently defined diagnostic criteria for definite or probable disease. Bulk CD8+ and CD4+ T cells were purified magnetically by negative isolation, whereas CD8+ TEMRA cells were enriched by FACS. Blood was drawn into EDTA tubes, processed within 24 hours, and PBMCs were isolated by density gradient centrifugation. PBMCs intended for TCR sequencing were cryopreserved in liquid nitrogen and were subsequently thawed in a 37 degrees C water bath. The sorted or isolated CD4+, CD8+ and CD8+ TEMRA cells reached a purity of at least 90%. CDR1 DFQATT and CDR2 SNEGSKA were looked up in the germline V gene (reference sequence). The CDR3 holds 14 amino acids from the cysteine to the phenylalanine. CDR3 DNA is the only sequence kept; it has 42 bases, read in frame from the first base. The V end gives up 2 bases and the J end 3 bases, leaving 4 bases in the junction not matched to a gene.

Beyond this particular receptor, the publication reports: The number of individuals in the TCR sequencing and HLA analysis was acknowledged as relatively small. In the total CD8+ and CD8+ TEMRA repertoires, over 15 and five Susac-specific public clones, respectively, were identified. CD8+ repertoires in Susac syndrome showed clonal expansion, which was highest in CD8+ TEMRA cells and was greater in clinically active patients than in remitting patients.

Sequencing was done on a sample of CD8+ T cells from PBMCs. The sequence joins TRBV20-1 to TRBJ2-7; 10 middle bases align to TRBD2. This sequence was found in a human donor with Susac syndrome. The nucleotide sequence reads TGCAGTGCTAGAAAGGCTAGCGGGAGCTACGAGCAGTACTTC. It is translated as CSARKASGSYEQYF.